The entry below gives a single T cell receptor (beta chain) sequence along with its context. The target antigen is unknown. Assay: immunoSEQ multiplex PCR; the TCRdb copy retains only in-frame clones and omits some. The data show 9,500 to 10,000 clones, around nine tenths seen once. Each patient's relapse followed autologous stem cell transplantation, and brentuximab vedotin exposure varied. This entry is derived from a study of PD-1 blockade in classical Hodgkin lymphoma. Overall study context: Patients had nivolumab dosed at 3 mg/kg, delivered intravenously every 2 weeks. Points from the study as a whole: Causes of the repertoire differences remain undefined, possibly disease activity or prior therapy. With CD4+ cells, TCR diversity rose significantly by C4D1, but not with CD8+ cells.

Trimming removed 1 base from V and 3 bases from J; junction bases left unmatched: 7. The CDR3 runs 16 residues. CDR1 is SGHAT, CDR2 FQDESV, per germline (reference sequence). Sequencing used peripheral blood mononuclear cells (PBMCs), obtained at baseline. This receptor was identified in a human donor with classical Hodgkin lymphoma. This chain connects TRBV11-1 to TRBJ2-7, with 9 bases fitting TRBD1. The CDR3 region is CASSLGGPGQGYEQYF. CDR3 coding DNA: TGTGCCAGCAGCTTAGGTGGTCCGGGACAGGGCTACGAGCAGTACTTC.